The next 21 T cell receptor beta chains were all read from a single sample in a study of cytomegalovirus exposure and HLA in healthy donors. PCR used 60 Vbeta primers and 13 Jbeta primers. The protocol was immunoSEQ multiplex PCR, while the TCRdb copy is restricted to in-frame clones and leaves out a portion. The sample records around 150,000 clones, more than 55% being singletons. What was sequenced was PBMCs. The origin of the receptors is a woman aged 55-75 years in good health and CMV-seronegative.

Worth noting for this clone: Sequence at one end of the junction differs from germline and may be a read error. V and J are TRBV5-1 and TRBJ2-5; D perhaps matches TRBD2 (6 bases). Germline V lookup: CDR1 SGHRS, CDR2 YFSETQ. The CDR3 contains 14 residues. CDR3 nucleotides: TGCGCCAGCAGCCCCGGGAGACACCAGGAGACCCAGTACTTC. This gives the protein CASSPGRHQETQYF.

The chain links TRBV5-1 to TRBJ2-1, with D possibly being TRBD2 (6 bases). Deletions cut 1 base from V and 5 bases from J, with 10 bases between. There are 14 residues in the CDR3. Germline V gene sequence: CDR1 SGHRS, CDR2 YFSETQ. The CDR3 DNA reads as TGCGCCAGCAGCTTGACTAGCCTCAACAATGAGCAGTTCTTC. It codes for CASSLTSLNNEQFF.

This chain connects TRBV7-9 to TRBJ2-1, with TRBD2 matching over 14 bases. Losses at the gene ends were 5 bases for V and 8 bases for J; bases not matched to a gene: 11. This CDR3 spans 17 amino acids. Germline values: CDR1 SEHNR, CDR2 FQNEAQ (reference sequence). The DNA for the CDR3 is TGTGCCAGCAGCCAGGGTGGGGGACTAGCGGGAGTCTATGAGCAGTTCTTC. Translating gives CASSQGGGLAGVYEQFF.

CDR3 amino acids: CASSLAAPGNTEAFF. The DNA for the CDR3 is TGTGCCAGCAGCTTAGCGGCTCCAGGGAACACTGAAGCTTTCTTT. The rearrangement joins TRBV7-8 to TRBJ1-1; D gene ambiguous. Between the trimmed V and J ends, which lost 0 bases and 1 base, there was a span of 9 bases. The CDR3 spans 15 residues. Germline loops: CDR1 SGHVS, CDR2 FQNEAQ.

CDR3 sequence (DNA): TGTGCCAGCAGCCTTACACGGACTGGACGCTCCTACAATGAGCAGTTCTTC. Its protein product is CASSLTRTGRSYNEQFF. This sequence joins TRBV5-4 and TRBJ2-1, with D perhaps matching TRBD2 (5 bases). This CDR3 has 17 residues. Germline assignment: CDR1 SGHNT and CDR2 YYREEE (reference sequence). V was clipped by 4 bases and J by 0 bases, with 17 bases between them.

This clone was detected a few times. The V call is TRBV2, the J call TRBJ2-5, with a tentative D call TRBD1 (5 bases). Germline values: CDR1 SNHLY, CDR2 FYNNEI. The CDR3 totals 13 residues. Trimming removed 5 bases from V and 7 bases from J, with 14 bases in between. For the CDR3, the DNA is TGTGCCAGCAGTCTTAGGGGTCAGGGGACCCAGTACTTC. Amino acid sequence: CASSLRGQGTQYF.

V is TRBV7-8 and J is TRBJ1-4; D not certain. There are 16 residues in the CDR3. With 0 bases removed from V and 0 bases from J, the gap between germline ends came to 8 bases. In germline, CDR1 is SGHVS, CDR2 FQNEAQ. This CDR3 is CASSLALATTNEKLFF. The CDR3 nucleotides are TGTGCCAGCAGCTTAGCGCTGGCAACAACTAATGAAAAACTGTTTTTT.

Only one count was recorded for this clone. This rearrangement joins TRBV6-5 to TRBJ2-5; weak D call: TRBD1 (5 bases). V was trimmed by 8 bases and J by 4 bases, leaving 11 bases between them. The CDR3 is 12 amino acids. Germline V gene lookup returns CDR1 MNHEY and CDR2 SVGAGI. CDR3 region: CASQTALETQYF. As DNA, the CDR3 is TGTGCCAGCCAGACAGCCTTAGAGACCCAGTACTTC.

V is TRBV19 and J is TRBJ2-1; D is perhaps TRBD2 (5 bases). The V gene lost 5 bases and the J gene lost 6 bases, with 14 bases spanning the gap. The CDR3 has 14 residues. The V gene's germline CDR1 is LNHDA and CDR2 SQIVND (reference sequence). This CDR3 is CASSSTPRGNEQFF. The CDR3 DNA is TGTGCCAGTAGTTCCACCCCACGGGGCAATGAGCAGTTCTTC.

The V and J genes are TRBV27 and TRBJ2-7, with TRBD2 as a possible D gene (7 bases). Between the trimmed V and J ends, which lost 6 bases and 7 bases, there was a span of 22 bases. The CDR3 has 15 residues. Germline CDR1 MNHEY, CDR2 SMNVEV (reference sequence). The CDR3 region is CASSHIRGAGGEQYF. The CDR3 bases are TGTGCCAGCAGCCACATTCGGGGGGCCGGGGGGGAGCAGTACTTC.

This rearrangement joins TRBV5-1 to TRBJ2-1; 7 nucleotides agree with TRBD2. V shed 4 bases, J shed 4 bases, and the junction held 14 bases outside the gene matches. Germline loops: CDR1 SGHRS, CDR2 YFSETQ. CDR3 length: 17 amino acids. CDR3 amino acids: CASSGSPAGRSYNEQFF. The CDR3 nucleotides read TGCGCCAGCAGCGGTTCACCGGCCGGGAGGAGTTACAATGAGCAGTTCTTC. The entire variable domain, with the rest obtained from reference TRBV5-1 and TRBJ2-1, is as follows: KAGVTQTPRYLIKTRGQQVTLSCSPISGHRSVSWYQQTPGQGLQFLFEYFSETQRNKGNFPGRFSGRQFSNSRSEMNVSTLELGDSALYLCASSGSPAGRSYNEQFFGPGTRLTVL.

This clone was seen a few times. This chain connects TRBV7-6 to TRBJ2-3, with 8 bases aligning to TRBD1. The germline V gene encodes CDR1 SGHVS and CDR2 FNYEAQ. This CDR3 is built from 15 residues. J was trimmed by 4 bases and V by 0 bases; bases with no gene match: 3. CDR3 coding DNA: TGTGCCAGCAGCTTAGCGCTCAGGGGGCCAGATACGCAGTATTTT. It translates to CASSLALRGPDTQYF.

This clone was observed a handful of times. This rearrangement joins TRBV5-8 to TRBJ2-7; 8 bases are a match to TRBD1. Germline-derived CDR1 and CDR2 are SGHTS and YDEGEE. V was clipped by 6 bases and J by 0 bases; unmatched bases: 5. CDR3 size: 14 residues. The CDR3 DNA follows: TGTGCCAGCATCCGGACAGGGACCTCCTACGAGCAGTACTTC. This translates into CASIRTGTSYEQYF.

The V call is TRBV9, the J call TRBJ2-1; 10 nucleotides agree with TRBD2. The J segment lost 4 bases and the V segment lost 0 bases, leaving 7 bases of the junction unmatched. The CDR3 is 17 residues long. In germline, CDR1 is SGDLS, CDR2 YYNGEE. The CDR3 spells CASSVEFGTSVYNEQFF. CDR3 coding DNA: TGTGCCAGCAGCGTAGAGTTCGGGACTAGCGTTTACAATGAGCAGTTCTTC.

The rearrangement links TRBV6-1 to TRBJ2-2; D may be TRBD2 (5 bases). The V gene's germline CDR1 is MNHNS and CDR2 SASEGT. This CDR3 has 14 residues. V lost 6 bases to trimming and J lost 4 bases, with 12 bases between them. The CDR3 loop is CASSRRGSTGELFF. The DNA of the CDR3 is TGTGCCAGCAGCCGCCGGGGTTCCACCGGGGAGCTGTTTTTT.

This clone was seen a handful of times. This same CDR3 is encoded by further DNA sequences in the sample. The chain couples TRBV9 to TRBJ1-1, with 10 nucleotides matching TRBD1. Unmatched junction bases numbered 0, after V lost 0 bases and J lost 4 bases. This CDR3 has 14 amino acids. Germline-derived CDR1 and CDR2 are SGDLS and YYNGEE. In DNA form, the CDR3 reads TGTGCCAGCAGCGTAGGACAGGGGGCCACTGAAGCTTTCTTT. Amino acids: CASSVGQGATEAFF.

This chain links TRBV2 with TRBJ1-4; a possible D gene is TRBD1 (5 bases). The CDR3 is 14 residues long. Germline CDR1 reads SNHLY; CDR2 reads FYNNEI. The V gene lost 3 bases and the J gene lost 4 bases, with 9 bases spanning the gap. The CDR3 sequence: CASSEAGINEKLFF. In nucleotides, the CDR3 is TGTGCCAGCAGTGAGGCAGGGATTAATGAAAAACTGTTTTTT. The full variable domain, its missing parts supplied by reference TRBV2 and TRBJ1-4, is EPEVTQTPSHQVTQMGQEVILRCVPISNHLYFYWYRQILGQKVEFLVSFYNNEISEKSEIFDDQFSVERPDGSNFTLKIRSTKLEDSAMYFCASSEAGINEKLFFGSGTQLSVL.

The CDR3 sequence is CASSLGAPGELFF. CDR3 nucleotides: TGCGCCAGCAGCTTGGGGGCTCCCGGGGAGCTGTTTTTT. The chain recombines TRBV5-1 with TRBJ2-2; D unresolved. Germline lookup yields CDR1 SGHRS and CDR2 YFSETQ. The V gene lost 0 bases and the J gene lost 6 bases, with 6 bases spanning the gap. There are 13 residues in the CDR3.

The rearrangement links TRBV11-2 to TRBJ1-3, with 10 bases fitting TRBD1. CDR1 SGHAT and CDR2 FQNNGV come from the germline V gene. The CDR3 loop spans 18 amino acids. The ends lost 5 bases at V and 0 bases at J; junction bases unmatched: 10. CDR3 sequence (DNA): TGTGCCAGCAGCAGAATCGGGACAGGGGAACCCTCTGGAAACACCATATATTTT. Its protein is CASSRIGTGEPSGNTIYF.

CDR3 amino acids: CASSDSSLGTQYF. DNA of the CDR3: TGTGCCAGCAGTGATTCTAGTCTGGGTACGCAGTATTTT. The chain joins TRBV2 to TRBJ2-3; D gene unclear. The germline V and J ends were trimmed by 3 bases and 8 bases, with 12 bases remaining between them. Germline V lookup: CDR1 SNHLY, CDR2 FYNNEI. CDR3 length: 13 amino acids.

Concerning this clone itself: The sample holds other DNA sequences that translate to the same CDR3. The chain carries TRBV6-1 and TRBJ2-5; 7 nucleotides line up with TRBD1. The V and J ends lost 6 bases and 0 bases, in that order; junction bases with no gene match: 4. The CDR3 has 14 amino acids. Germline V gene sequence: CDR1 MNHNS, CDR2 SASEGT. CDR3 region: CASSKTGYQETQYF. CDR3 bases: TGTGCCAGCAGCAAGACAGGGTACCAAGAGACCCAGTACTTC.